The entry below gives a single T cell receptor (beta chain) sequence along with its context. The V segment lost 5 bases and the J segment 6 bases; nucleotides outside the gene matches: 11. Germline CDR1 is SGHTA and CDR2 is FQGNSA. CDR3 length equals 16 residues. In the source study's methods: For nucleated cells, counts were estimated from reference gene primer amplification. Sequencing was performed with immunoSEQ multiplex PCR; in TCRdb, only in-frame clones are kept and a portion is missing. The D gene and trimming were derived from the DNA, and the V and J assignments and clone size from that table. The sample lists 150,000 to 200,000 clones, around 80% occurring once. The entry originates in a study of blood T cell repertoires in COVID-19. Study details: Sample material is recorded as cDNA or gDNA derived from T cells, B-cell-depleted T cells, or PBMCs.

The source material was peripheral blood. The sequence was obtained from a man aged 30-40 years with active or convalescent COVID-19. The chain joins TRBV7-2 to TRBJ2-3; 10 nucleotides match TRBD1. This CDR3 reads CASSIWGTGAWDTQYF. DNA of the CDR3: TGTGCCAGCAGCATTTGGGGGACAGGGGCCTGGGATACGCAGTATTTT.